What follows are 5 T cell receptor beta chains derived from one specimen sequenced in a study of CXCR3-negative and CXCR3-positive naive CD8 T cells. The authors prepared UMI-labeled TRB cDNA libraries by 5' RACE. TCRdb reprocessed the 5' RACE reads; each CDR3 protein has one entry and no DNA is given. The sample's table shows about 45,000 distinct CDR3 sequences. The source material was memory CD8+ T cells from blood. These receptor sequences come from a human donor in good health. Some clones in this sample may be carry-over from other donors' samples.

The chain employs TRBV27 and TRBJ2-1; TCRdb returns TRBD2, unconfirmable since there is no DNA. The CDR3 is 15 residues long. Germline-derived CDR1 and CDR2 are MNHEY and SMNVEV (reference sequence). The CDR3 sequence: CASSSSGGAWNEQFF.

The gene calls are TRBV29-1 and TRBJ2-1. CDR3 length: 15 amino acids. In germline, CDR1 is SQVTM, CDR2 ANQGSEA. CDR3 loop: CSVNLGVRFYDEQFF.

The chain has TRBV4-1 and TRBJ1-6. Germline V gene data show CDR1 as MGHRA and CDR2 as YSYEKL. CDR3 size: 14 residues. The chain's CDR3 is CASSQDSESSPLHF.

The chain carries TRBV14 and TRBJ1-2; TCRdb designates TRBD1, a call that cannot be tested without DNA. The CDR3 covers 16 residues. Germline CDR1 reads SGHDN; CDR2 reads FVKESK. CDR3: CASSRGQTKTNYGYTF.

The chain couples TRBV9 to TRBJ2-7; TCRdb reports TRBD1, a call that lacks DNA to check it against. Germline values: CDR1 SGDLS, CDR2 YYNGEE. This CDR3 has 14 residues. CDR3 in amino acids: CASSPGDRGDEQYF. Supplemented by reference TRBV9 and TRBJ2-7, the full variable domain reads DSGVTQTPKHLITATGQRVTLRCSPRSGDLSVYWYQQSLDQGLQFLIQYYNGEERAKGNILERFSAQQFPDLHSELNLSSLELGDSALYFCASSPGDRGDEQYFGPGTRLTVT.